This T cell receptor (beta chain) was identified during a study of T cell responses to AZD1222 COVID-19 vaccine. Study findings and constraints: Increased Spike-specific TCR breadth and depth were observed after two AZD1222 doses. The repertoires were collected only after the peak T cell response.

As for this clone: Its cognate antigen is unknown.

Germline V CDR1 and CDR2: KGHSH, LQKENI. This CDR3 has 16 amino acids. Trimming at V came to 2 bases and at J to 0 bases, leaving 2 bases not matched to a gene. TCRdb's table, derived via immunoSEQ multiplex PCR, lists solely in-frame clones and lacks some. The top ten clones hold roughly 15% of a sample with about 150,000 clones, roughly 88% of them seen once. The receptor was isolated from an adult in good health. The source was peripheral blood, collected on day 0 of AZD1222 vaccination. The rearrangement joins TRBV18 to TRBJ2-7; 12 bases agree with TRBD1. The CDR3 coding sequence is TGTGCCAGCTCACCATTGGGACAGGGGGCCTCCTACGAGCAGTACTTC. Protein: CASSPLGQGASYEQYF.